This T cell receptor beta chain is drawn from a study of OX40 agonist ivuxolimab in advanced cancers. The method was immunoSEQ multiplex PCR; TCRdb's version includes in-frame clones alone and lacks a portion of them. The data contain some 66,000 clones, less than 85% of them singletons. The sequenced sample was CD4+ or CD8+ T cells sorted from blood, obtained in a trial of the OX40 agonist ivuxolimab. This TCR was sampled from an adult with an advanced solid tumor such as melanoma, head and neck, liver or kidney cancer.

The CDR3 sequence is CASSLVGGAATDTQYF. The CDR3 DNA reads TGTGCCAGCAGCTTAGTTGGGGGAGCCGCCACAGATACGCAGTATTTT. The J gene is TRBJ2-3, the V gene TRBV7-9; either TRBD1 or TRBD2 may fit D (5 bases each). With 1 base removed from V and 2 bases from J, the gap between germline ends came to 13 bases. The CDR3 has 16 amino acids. The germline gives CDR1 SEHNR, CDR2 FQNEAQ (reference sequence).